A single sample is the source of the 14 T cell receptor beta chains below, sequenced in a study of CD8 T cells in ankylosing spondylitis. From the 5' RACE reads, TCRdb called clonotypes with MiXCR, one entry per CDR3 protein. Here the sample spans more than 150,000 distinct CDR3 sequences, 18% being singletons. The specimen was blood, either unsorted or a sorted T cell fraction (not recorded which). These receptors came from a male donor between 5 and 29 years old with ankylosing spondylitis or in good health (not recorded which).

This clonotype was detected many times. J is TRBJ2-5 and V is TRBV7-8; D is undetermined. Germline-derived CDR1 and CDR2 are SGHVS and FQNEAQ. Trimming took off 3 bases at V and 5 bases at J, with 16 bases between the two ends. This CDR3 has 15 amino acids. The CDR3, as DNA: TGTGCCAGCAGCTTCCGCGGTTTGGTGCGGGAGACCCAGTACTTC. Translated, it gives CASSFRGLVRETQYF.

This clonotype was recorded many times. CDR3 protein: CASSSLGLAGDNEQFF. CDR3 sequence (DNA): TGTGCCAGCAGCTCTCTCGGACTAGCGGGAGACAATGAGCAGTTCTTC. The chain employs TRBV5-5 and TRBJ2-1, with 13 nucleotides matching TRBD2. The CDR3 has 16 amino acids. Germline assignment: CDR1 SGHKS and CDR2 YYEKEE (reference sequence). J lost 5 bases, V lost 3 bases, and 5 bases had no gene match.

This clonotype was picked up many times. The V gene is TRBV12-3 or TRBV12-4, the J gene TRBJ2-5, with TRBD1 as a possible D gene (5 bases). The ends were cut back, 5 bases at V and 5 bases at J, with 9 bases in the middle. The CDR3 has 12 amino acids. Here the CDR3 DNA reads TGTGCCAGCAGTCGGACATATGAGACCCAGTACTTC. Translated: CASSRTYETQYF.

This clonotype turned up a few times. This chain connects TRBV7-2 to TRBJ1-5; D not certain. The CDR3 spans 14 residues. Per the germline V gene, CDR1 is SGHTA and CDR2 is FQGNSA. V lost 5 bases and J 0 bases, leaving 8 bases between the germline ends. The chain's CDR3 is CASSPRGSNQPQHF. The DNA of the CDR3 is TGTGCCAGCAGCCCTCGGGGTAGCAATCAGCCCCAGCATTTT.

The chain carries TRBV29-1 and TRBJ2-7; tentatively, D is TRBD2 (6 bases). The germline V gene encodes CDR1 SQVTM and CDR2 ANQGSEA. V lost 4 bases, J lost 5 bases, and 15 bases lay in between. This CDR3 has 13 amino acids. The DNA for the CDR3 is TGCAGCGTTGCCGACACCTGGAGGGACGAGCAGTACTTC. Amino acids: CSVADTWRDEQYF.

The V gene is TRBV5-6, the J gene TRBJ2-1; 8 bases agree with TRBD2. Trimming removed 0 bases from V and 4 bases from J; junction bases left unmatched: 12. The germline V gene has CDR1 SGHDT and CDR2 YYEEEE. This CDR3 is 18 amino acids long. The DNA of the CDR3 is TGTGCCAGCAGCTTGGGGCCCGGGGGGGCAGGGCAGTACAATGAGCAGTTCTTC. It encodes CASSLGPGGAGQYNEQFF.

Ten or more counts support this clonotype. This chain links TRBV5-1 with TRBJ2-1; 7 bases match TRBD2. CDR3 length equals 13 residues. V lost 0 bases, J lost 6 bases, and 0 bases stayed unmatched. Germline CDR1 SGHRS, CDR2 YFSETQ. The CDR3 is CASSLGTSNEQFF. CDR3 bases: TGCGCCAGCAGCTTGGGGACTAGCAATGAGCAGTTCTTC.

Ten or more counts support this clonotype. The chain links TRBV20-1 to TRBJ2-1, with 8 positions matching TRBD2. CDR3 length equals 16 residues. Germline V gives CDR1 DFQATT, CDR2 SNEGSKA (reference sequence). The V and J ends lost 3 bases and 2 bases, in that order; junction bases with no gene match: 9. CDR3 amino acids: CSARVFTGRAYNEQFF. Written as DNA, the CDR3 is TGCAGTGCTAGGGTCTTTACCGGGAGGGCCTACAATGAGCAGTTCTTC.

This clonotype was seen repeatedly, ten times or more. This chain uses TRBV6-6 with TRBJ1-5; D is possibly TRBD1 (5 bases). Germline V gene data show CDR1 as MNHNY and CDR2 as SVGAGI (reference sequence). The CDR3 length is 13 residues. The V and J ends lost 7 bases and 6 bases respectively, with 13 bases between them. DNA for the CDR3: TGTGCCAGCACGAGGGGCACAGGTCAGCCCCAGCATTTT. Its translation: CASTRGTGQPQHF.

The V and J genes are TRBV12-3 or TRBV12-4 and TRBJ2-7; possibly TRBD2 for D (6 bases). Deletions cut 1 base from V and 7 bases from J, with 11 bases between. The CDR3 runs 13 residues. DNA of the CDR3: TGTGCCAGCAGTTTAGGCTGGGCGGGGGAGCAGTACGTC. Translation: CASSLGWAGEQYV.

The gene calls are TRBV20-1 and TRBJ2-5; unclear D gene. This CDR3 is built from 13 residues. The V gene lost 3 bases and the J gene lost 2 bases, with 10 bases spanning the gap. Looked up from germline, CDR1 is DFQATT and CDR2 is SNEGSKA (reference sequence). The DNA for the CDR3 is TGCAGTGCTAGTTCCCCTTCTCAAGAGACCCAGTACTTC. It encodes CSASSPSQETQYF.

This clonotype was counted only a few times. The chain joins TRBV20-1 to TRBJ2-1; TRBD2 aligns across 7 bases. CDR1 and CDR2 from the germline V gene are DFQATT and SNEGSKA (reference sequence). The CDR3 contains 12 residues. Trimming removed 8 bases from V and 5 bases from J; junction bases left unmatched: 6. CDR3 sequence: CSLLAEHNEQFF. The CDR3 bases are TGCAGTCTGCTAGCGGAACACAATGAGCAGTTCTTC.

V usage is TRBV6-1 and J usage is TRBJ1-1, with D uncertain. The CDR3 totals 13 residues. The germline CDR1 and CDR2 sequences are MNHNS and SASEGT. Trimming removed 2 bases from V and 1 base from J, with 5 bases in between. The CDR3 region is CASSERANTEAFF. The CDR3 coding sequence is TGTGCCAGCAGTGAACGCGCGAACACTGAAGCTTTCTTT.

In its sample, this clonotype was seen many times. For the CDR3, the DNA is TGTGCCAGCAGTCCCGGGACTAGCGGTTACAATGAGCAGTTCTTC. Its protein is CASSPGTSGYNEQFF. The chain recombines TRBV12-3 or TRBV12-4 with TRBJ2-1; 11 nucleotides match TRBD2. The CDR3 covers 15 residues. V was pared by 5 bases and J by 4 bases, with 4 bases of the junction left unmatched.